A single sample is the source of the 19 T cell receptor beta chains below, sequenced in a study of long-term antiretroviral therapy in people with HIV. An immunoSEQ assay, version v3.0, was performed at survey level. Produced via immunoSEQ multiplex PCR; TCRdb's table is partial and in-frame only. The sample lists around 20,000 clones; approximately 85% were seen once. The sequences come from unsorted PBMCs, collected at the start of antiretroviral therapy, before treatment. The receptors shown here come from a man aged 18 to 30 with HIV.

The CDR3 nucleotides are TGTGCCAGCCGGGGACTAGCGGGAGCAGATACGCAGTATTTT. Its protein is CASRGLAGADTQYF. This rearrangement joins TRBV27 to TRBJ2-3; 14 bases are a match to TRBD2. From germline, CDR1 is MNHEY and CDR2 SMNVEV (reference sequence). The CDR3 loop spans 14 amino acids. J gave up 4 bases and V 8 bases, and 2 bases lay outside the gene matches.

This clone was found once. This rearrangement joins TRBV7-2 to TRBJ2-2; perhaps TRBD2 as D (6 bases). The germline CDR1 and CDR2 sequences are SGHTA and FQGNSA. There are 13 residues in the CDR3. V shed 8 bases and J shed 5 bases, with 12 bases lying between them. CDR3 sequence: CASGRPRTGELFF. CDR3 coding DNA: TGTGCCAGCGGGAGGCCGAGGACCGGGGAGCTGTTTTTT.

This chain links TRBV19 with TRBJ2-3; 7 positions match TRBD2. The CDR3 has 13 amino acids. J was trimmed by 4 bases and V by 10 bases; bases with no gene match: 8. Looked up from germline, CDR1 is LNHDA and CDR2 is SQIVND (reference sequence). CDR3 in amino acids: CATSRGGPDTQYF. DNA for the CDR3: TGTGCCACCAGTCGGGGAGGGCCAGATACGCAGTATTTT.

This clone was counted a few times. The gene calls are TRBV7-9 and TRBJ2-7; TRBD2 is a possible D gene (6 bases). V was clipped by 3 bases and J by 4 bases, with 13 bases between them. The CDR3 has 14 amino acids. From germline, CDR1 is SEHNR and CDR2 FQNEAQ (reference sequence). Here the CDR3 reads CASSLGGDRYEQYF. CDR3 in DNA: TGTGCCAGCAGCTTGGGGGGAGACAGATACGAGCAGTACTTC.

V gene TRBV7-2 combines with J gene TRBJ1-1; D is unresolved. This CDR3 is 13 amino acids long. The germline V and J ends were trimmed by 4 bases and 0 bases, with 6 bases remaining between them. CDR1 SGHTA and CDR2 FQGNSA come from the germline V gene. As DNA, the CDR3 is TGTGCCAGCAGCTGGGGTTTGAACACTGAAGCTTTCTTT. Translating gives CASSWGLNTEAFF.

V gene TRBV5-1 combines with J gene TRBJ2-1; 9 bases line up with TRBD2. J lost 3 bases, V lost 0 bases, and 7 bases had no gene match. Germline CDR1 reads SGHRS; CDR2 reads YFSETQ. The length of the CDR3 is 17 residues. The CDR3 here is CASSLGGASGIYNEQFF. CDR3 DNA: TGCGCCAGCAGCTTGGGAGGGGCTAGCGGGATCTACAATGAGCAGTTCTTC.

V gene TRBV2 combines with J gene TRBJ2-1, with 9 bases that match TRBD2. V shed 2 bases and J 10 bases; nucleotides not matched to a gene: 6. The V gene's germline CDR1 is SNHLY and CDR2 FYNNEI. This CDR3 is built from 14 residues. CDR3 sequence reads: CASSEPLAGPEQFF. The CDR3 DNA sequence: TGTGCCAGCAGTGAACCCCTAGCGGGACCGGAGCAGTTCTTC. The whole variable domain, remainder taken from reference TRBV2 and TRBJ2-1, is EPEVTQTPSHQVTQMGQEVILRCVPISNHLYFYWYRQILGQKVEFLVSFYNNEISEKSEIFDDQFSVERPDGSNFTLKIRSTKLEDSAMYFCASSEPLAGPEQFFGPGTRLTVL.

The chain employs TRBV19 and TRBJ2-1; a possible D gene is TRBD1 (6 bases). Germline V gene lookup returns CDR1 LNHDA and CDR2 SQIVND (reference sequence). The CDR3 is 14 amino acids. V lost 1 base and J lost 8, with 12 bases in between. The CDR3 region is CASSIARTEDEQFF. The CDR3 DNA reads TGTGCCAGTAGTATAGCAAGGACAGAGGATGAGCAGTTCTTC.

The rearrangement links TRBV29-1 to TRBJ2-4; D uncertain. CDR1 is SQVTM and CDR2 is ANQGSEA in the germline V gene. Trimming stripped 2 bases from V and 4 bases from J, with 9 bases between. CDR3 length: 13 amino acids. The CDR3 loop reads CSVEMGQKNIQYF. The CDR3 region has the DNA TGCAGCGTTGAAATGGGCCAGAAAAACATTCAGTACTTC.

The chain uses TRBV4-3 and TRBJ1-2; weak D call: TRBD1 (5 bases). The length of the CDR3 is 13 residues. The V end lost 0 bases, the J end lost 5 bases, and 7 bases lay between the germline ends. CDR1 is LGHNA and CDR2 is YSLEER in the germline V gene. CDR3 region: CASSQDTGYGYTF. CDR3 sequence (DNA): TGCGCCAGCAGCCAAGATACAGGATATGGCTACACCTTC.

J is TRBJ2-7 and V is TRBV6-4; perhaps TRBD2 as D (6 bases). This CDR3 has 17 residues. Between the trimmed V and J ends, which lost 0 bases and 2 bases, there was a span of 17 bases. Germline V gene lookup returns CDR1 MRHNA and CDR2 SNTAGT. CDR3 sequence: CASSDSSGDPFPYEQYF. The CDR3 bases are TGTGCCAGCAGTGACTCGTCGGGGGACCCGTTCCCCTACGAGCAGTACTTC.

V usage is TRBV5-6 and J usage is TRBJ2-2, with 7 bases fitting TRBD1. This CDR3 comprises 16 residues. Germline CDR1 is SGHDT and CDR2 is YYEEEE. Unmatched junction bases numbered 7, after V lost 1 base and J lost 4 bases. The CDR3 DNA follows: TGTGCCAGCAGCTTGCCAGGGGGAGCATTCACCGGGGAGCTGTTTTTT. Its translation: CASSLPGGAFTGELFF.

This clone was recorded a few times. The rearrangement joins TRBV19 to TRBJ2-3; the D gene is possibly TRBD1 (5 bases). The V end lost 2 bases, the J end lost 4 bases, and 7 bases lay between the germline ends. Germline lookup yields CDR1 LNHDA and CDR2 SQIVND (reference sequence). The CDR3 totals 13 residues. The CDR3 DNA reads as TGTGCCAGTAGTATACAGGGTCCAGATACGCAGTATTTT. This encodes CASSIQGPDTQYF.

J is TRBJ2-1 and V is TRBV2; 10 nucleotides align to TRBD2. Trimming took 2 bases from V and 1 from J; bases not matched to a gene: 5. CDR3 length equals 17 residues. Germline CDR1 SNHLY, CDR2 FYNNEI. The CDR3 here is CASSELGSGRSYNEQFF. The CDR3 DNA reads as TGTGCCAGCAGTGAATTAGGTAGCGGGAGGTCCTACAATGAGCAGTTCTTC.

The CDR3 nucleotides read TGTGCCAGCAGTCGGGACAGGGGGACGGTAAAACTGTTTTTT. Residues: CASSRDRGTVKLFF. This chain uses TRBV11-2 with TRBJ1-4; 11 bases are a match to TRBD1. Germline V lookup: CDR1 SGHAT, CDR2 FQNNGV. This CDR3 region has 14 residues. With V trimmed by 6 bases and J by 10 bases, 7 bases remained unmatched. The full variable domain, in which reference TRBV11-2 and TRBJ1-4 provide the parts outside the CDR3, is EAGVAQSPRYKIIEKRQSVAFWCNPISGHATLYWYQQILGQGPKLLIQFQNNGVVDDSQLPKDRFSAERLKGVDSTLKIQPAKLEDSAVYLCASSRDRGTVKLFFGSGTQLSVL.

The V gene is TRBV6-5, the J gene TRBJ1-5, with 7 bases aligning to TRBD1. The ends lost 2 bases at V and 8 bases at J; junction bases unmatched: 6. Germline V lookup: CDR1 MNHEY, CDR2 SVGAGI. This CDR3 has 14 amino acids. This CDR3 is CASSYDRVSEPQHF. For the CDR3, the DNA is TGTGCCAGCAGTTACGACAGGGTTTCGGAGCCCCAGCATTTT.

This clone was seen a handful of times. The J gene is TRBJ2-1, the V gene TRBV28; D is undetermined. The CDR3 runs 15 residues. Trimming pared 7 bases from V and 0 bases from J, leaving 13 bases between. The germline gives CDR1 MDHEN, CDR2 SYDVKM. The CDR3 DNA is TGTGCCAGCAATATGGAACGGCTCTCCTACAATGAGCAGTTCTTC. Protein sequence: CASNMERLSYNEQFF.

The V call is TRBV30, the J call TRBJ1-1; TRBD1 might be the D (5 bases). Per germline, CDR1 GTSNPN and CDR2 SVGIG (reference sequence). V lost 2 bases and J 8 bases, leaving 24 bases between the germline ends. This CDR3 has 16 amino acids. As DNA, the CDR3 is TGTGCCTGGAGTCGGGGTTGGGGGGAGGGAATAAACGAAGCTTTCTTT. As protein: CAWSRGWGEGINEAFF.

This clone was found a few times. This rearrangement joins TRBV28 to TRBJ2-7, with 7 bases lining up with TRBD1. The germline V gene has CDR1 MDHEN and CDR2 SYDVKM. The V segment lost 7 bases and the J segment 3 bases; nucleotides outside the gene matches: 9. CDR3 length: 14 amino acids. CDR3 sequence reads: CASTAQGLDYEQYF. The DNA for the CDR3 is TGTGCCAGCACCGCACAGGGGTTGGACTACGAGCAGTACTTC. The entire variable domain, with the rest obtained from reference TRBV28 and TRBJ2-7, is as follows: DVKVTQSSRYLVKRTGEKVFLECVQDMDHENMFWYRQDPGLGLRLIYFSYDVKMKEKGDIPEGYSVSREKKERFSLILESASTNQTSMYLCASTAQGLDYEQYFGPGTRLTVT.